Presented here are 25 T cell receptor beta chains from one specimen sequenced in a study of identical twins. TCRdb called the 5' RACE reads again in MiXCR, with one record for every CDR3 protein. The repertoire holds 300,000 to 400,000 distinct CDR3 sequences, with 9% to 15% as singletons. The sample was also reused in another study, on yellow fever vaccine responses in identical twins.

The material sequenced was CD8+ T cells sorted from blood. Every receptor here comes from a woman younger than 30 in good health.

This chain joins TRBV27 and TRBJ2-1, with D possibly TRBD2 on 7 matching bases. Per germline, CDR1 MNHEY and CDR2 SMNVEV (reference sequence). This CDR3 has 15 amino acids. V shed 1 base and J shed 7 bases, with 14 bases lying between them. The CDR3, as DNA: TGTGCCAGCAGTTTATGGGCGGGGGCGCGGAATGAGCAGTTCTTC. Protein product: CASSLWAGARNEQFF.

This clonotype was detected ten times or more. The chain links TRBV20-1 to TRBJ2-7; no reliable D call. Germline V gene data show CDR1 as DFQATT and CDR2 as SNEGSKA (reference sequence). V lost 0 bases and J lost 5, with 11 bases in between. The CDR3 length is 13 residues. CDR3 sequence (DNA): TGCAGTGCTAGAGATCTGGTCGGCCACGAGCAGTACTTC. Protein: CSARDLVGHEQYF.

The rearrangement uses TRBV21-1 and TRBJ2-2. TRBV21-1 constitutes a pseudogene. The CDR3 contains 13 residues. The CDR3 reads CASSKVEYGELFF. DNA for the CDR3: TGTGCCAGCAGCAAAGTGGAGTACGGGGAGCTGTTTTTT.

This clonotype was detected many times. This chain links TRBV20-1 with TRBJ2-7; D tentatively fits TRBD1 or TRBD2 (6 bases each). Between the trimmed V and J ends, which lost 2 bases and 1 base, there was a span of 15 bases. Looked up from germline, CDR1 is DFQATT and CDR2 is SNEGSKA (reference sequence). This CDR3 region has 15 residues. The DNA of the CDR3 is TGCAGTGCTAGATCGGAGGGGGGATCGTCCTACGAGCAGTACGTC. It codes for CSARSEGGSSYEQYV.

This clonotype was counted between two and nine times. The rearrangement links TRBV29-1 to TRBJ1-1, with unresolved D. Germline loops: CDR1 SQVTM, CDR2 ANQGSEA. The CDR3 is 8 amino acids. Trimming removed 7 bases at V and 3 bases at J, with 0 bases between. The CDR3 nucleotides are TGCAGCGACACTGAAGCTTTCTTT. It yields the protein CSDTEAFF.

The rearrangement joins TRBV20-1 to TRBJ2-6; D is possibly TRBD2 (5 bases). With 6 bases removed from V and 3 bases from J, the gap between germline ends came to 21 bases. CDR1 DFQATT and CDR2 SNEGSKA come from the germline V gene (reference sequence). The CDR3 has 17 amino acids. The DNA of the CDR3 is TGCAGTGCCTATCACCCAACCACTAGAAGTGGGGCCAACGTCCTGACTTTC. Its translation is CSAYHPTTRSGANVLTF.

This clonotype was picked up a small number of times. The V call is TRBV7-8, the J call TRBJ1-6, with TRBD1 as a possible D gene (6 bases). The V end was cut by 4 bases, the J end by 8 bases, with 15 bases between. The CDR3 length is 15 residues. Germline V lookup: CDR1 SGHVS, CDR2 FQNEAQ. CDR3 in amino acids: CASSSPGQFHSPLHF. In DNA form, the CDR3 reads TGTGCCAGCAGCTCCCCTGGACAGTTTCATTCACCCCTCCACTTT.

In this sample, this clonotype turned up a few times. This chain joins TRBV7-8 and TRBJ2-3; D gene ambiguous. The V gene's germline CDR1 is SGHVS and CDR2 FQNEAQ. V was shortened by 0 bases and J by 3 bases, with 19 bases between the two germline ends. The CDR3 has 18 amino acids. The CDR3 spells CASSLARARLSSTDTQYF. The CDR3 bases are TGTGCCAGCAGCTTAGCCCGGGCCCGGTTATCTAGTACAGATACGCAGTATTTT.

This clonotype was observed many times. V usage is TRBV4-1 and J usage is TRBJ1-2; 7 bases are a match to TRBD1. The CDR3 spans 15 residues. Germline V gene data show CDR1 as MGHRA and CDR2 as YSYEKL. Trimming at V came to 1 base and at J to 4 bases, leaving 6 bases not matched to a gene. CDR3 nucleotides: TGCGCCAGCAGCCAAGGGACAGGATCTGGCTATGGCTACACCTTC. Translating it yields CASSQGTGSGYGYTF.

The V and J genes are TRBV7-8 and TRBJ1-5; D gene ambiguous. Germline V gene lookup returns CDR1 SGHVS and CDR2 FQNEAQ. This CDR3 spans 14 amino acids. V dropped 5 bases and J dropped 7 bases, with 15 bases sitting between them. The CDR3 coding sequence is TGTGCCAGCAGCCCCAGTCGGACGAGGCAGCCCCAGCATTTT. Residues: CASSPSRTRQPQHF.

The table lists this clonotype with a few counts. The chain uses TRBV6-2 or TRBV6-3 and TRBJ2-2; D not certain. Germline-derived CDR1 and CDR2 are MNHEY and SVGEGT. The CDR3 runs 13 residues. V was cut by 7 bases and J by 0 bases, with 6 bases left in between. CDR3 sequence reads: CASIGTNTGELFF. Here the CDR3 DNA reads TGTGCCAGCATTGGCACGAACACCGGGGAGCTGTTTTTT.

This clonotype was seen a handful of times. The chain uses TRBV7-9 and TRBJ2-3; the D is unclear. The V and J ends lost 6 bases and 2 bases respectively, with 9 bases between them. This CDR3 has 13 residues. CDR1 and CDR2 (germline): SEHNR, FQNEAQ (reference sequence). The CDR3 sequence: CASSTWVTDTQYF. The CDR3 DNA sequence: TGTGCCAGCAGTACTTGGGTCACAGATACGCAGTATTTT.

This clonotype was recorded a few times. The chain joins TRBV3-1 to TRBJ1-4, with 8 bases lining up with TRBD1. The germline V gene has CDR1 LGHDT and CDR2 YNNKEL (reference sequence). Losses at the gene ends were 3 bases for V and 3 bases for J; bases not matched to a gene: 6. The CDR3 loop spans 16 amino acids. For the CDR3, the DNA is TGTGCCAGCAGCCATCCCGACAGGGGTGCTAATGAAAAACTGTTTTTT. Its translation: CASSHPDRGANEKLFF.

This clonotype was picked up many times. The gene calls are TRBV12-3 or TRBV12-4 and TRBJ2-5, with D tentatively TRBD1 or TRBD2 (5 bases each). V gave up 2 bases and J gave up 5 bases, with 12 bases separating them. The CDR3 totals 14 residues. The CDR3 region is CASSLNGARETQYF. The CDR3 DNA sequence: TGTGCCAGCAGTTTAAACGGGGCGAGGGAGACCCAGTACTTC.

This clonotype was detected many times. This chain uses TRBV2 with TRBJ2-2; D ambiguous. Germline V gene lookup returns CDR1 SNHLY and CDR2 FYNNEI. The CDR3 runs 13 residues. The V gene lost 10 bases and the J gene lost 1 base, with 10 bases spanning the gap. DNA of the CDR3: TGTGCCATGATACGGGTGAACACCGGGGAGCTGTTTTTT. This translates into CAMIRVNTGELFF.

The rearrangement links TRBV9 to TRBJ2-2, with 13 bases that match TRBD2. There are 17 residues in the CDR3. With V trimmed by 4 bases and J by 1 base, 4 bases remained unmatched. CDR1 SGDLS and CDR2 YYNGEE come from the germline V gene. The CDR3 loop reads CASSLRLAGGNTGELFF. The CDR3 DNA reads TGTGCCAGCAGCTTACGACTAGCGGGAGGGAACACCGGGGAGCTGTTTTTT.

This clonotype was seen more than once but under ten times. This chain links TRBV4-1 with TRBJ2-3; TRBD2 matches at 8 bases. V dropped 6 bases and J dropped 4; count of bases not matched to a gene: 9. The germline V gene has CDR1 MGHRA and CDR2 YSYEKL. This CDR3 spans 15 amino acids. CDR3 sequence (DNA): TGCGCCAGCAGACCCGGGACTAGTATGCCAGATACGCAGTATTTT. Its translation: CASRPGTSMPDTQYF.

This clonotype has a count of ten or more. This chain joins TRBV13 and TRBJ1-2, with a possible D match to TRBD1 (6 bases). From germline, CDR1 is PRHDT and CDR2 FYEKMQ (reference sequence). Between the trimmed V and J ends, which lost 5 bases and 4 bases, there was a span of 11 bases. This CDR3 is 13 amino acids long. Here the CDR3 reads CASSHRASYGYTF. In nucleotides, the CDR3 is TGTGCCAGCAGCCACAGGGCCTCCTATGGCTACACCTTC.

This clonotype came up a few times. The chain has TRBV24-1 and TRBJ2-2, with D unresolved. Germline loops: CDR1 KGHDR, CDR2 SFDVKD. V was pared by 1 base and J by 1 base, with 3 bases between. The CDR3 extends over 14 amino acids. CDR3 region: CATSDLGNTGELFF. The CDR3 DNA is TGTGCCACCAGTGATTTAGGGAACACCGGGGAGCTGTTTTTT.

At least ten counts were recorded for this clonotype. This sequence joins TRBV29-1 and TRBJ2-7, with a possible D match to TRBD1 (5 bases). Per the germline V gene, CDR1 is SQVTM and CDR2 is ANQGSEA. V lost 6 bases to trimming and J lost 3 bases, with 21 bases between them. The CDR3 is 15 amino acids. The CDR3 loop is CSVGGSGPSGYEQYF. In nucleotides, the CDR3 is TGCAGCGTAGGTGGCTCAGGGCCCAGTGGCTACGAGCAGTACTTC.

This clonotype was seen ten or more times. The gene calls are TRBV10-3 and TRBJ2-1; either TRBD1 or TRBD2 may supply D (5 bases each). The CDR3 has 12 residues. V was clipped by 9 bases and J by 9 bases, with 15 bases between them. CDR1 is ENHRY, CDR2 SYGVKD, per germline. Here the CDR3 reads CAMQGDPGEQFF. As DNA, the CDR3 is TGTGCCATGCAAGGGGACCCAGGTGAGCAGTTCTTC.

The chain carries TRBV28 and TRBJ2-1; D ambiguous. In germline, CDR1 is MDHEN, CDR2 SYDVKM. With 3 bases removed from V and 0 bases from J, the gap between germline ends came to 15 bases. The CDR3 has 17 amino acids. CDR3 residues: CASSLLVPASSYNEQFF. The CDR3 DNA reads as TGTGCCAGCAGTTTGTTAGTCCCTGCGAGCTCCTACAATGAGCAGTTCTTC.

The chain recombines TRBV28 with TRBJ2-3, with D hard to call. This CDR3 is built from 12 residues. Germline CDR1 reads MDHEN; CDR2 reads SYDVKM. Trimming removed 8 bases at V and 5 bases at J, with 11 bases between. Here the CDR3 DNA reads TGTGCCAGCGAGCAGGTGGGAGATACGCAGTATTTT. This encodes CASEQVGDTQYF.

In its sample, this clonotype was seen a few times. The chain links TRBV4-1 to TRBJ2-2; 7 positions match TRBD1. The CDR3 totals 16 residues. The ends lost 3 bases at V and 1 base at J; junction bases unmatched: 5. Germline CDR1 and CDR2: MGHRA and YSYEKL. This CDR3 is CASSHYRGQNTGELFF. The CDR3 DNA reads as TGCGCCAGCAGCCACTACAGGGGTCAGAACACCGGGGAGCTGTTTTTT.

This clonotype has only a few counts. The rearrangement links TRBV2 to TRBJ1-1, with unresolved D. The ends were cut back, 6 bases at V and 2 bases at J, with 13 bases in the middle. CDR3 size: 14 residues. From germline, CDR1 is SNHLY and CDR2 FYNNEI. The CDR3 loop is CASRAPGINTEAFF. CDR3 in DNA: TGTGCCAGCAGGGCGCCAGGAATTAACACTGAAGCTTTCTTT.